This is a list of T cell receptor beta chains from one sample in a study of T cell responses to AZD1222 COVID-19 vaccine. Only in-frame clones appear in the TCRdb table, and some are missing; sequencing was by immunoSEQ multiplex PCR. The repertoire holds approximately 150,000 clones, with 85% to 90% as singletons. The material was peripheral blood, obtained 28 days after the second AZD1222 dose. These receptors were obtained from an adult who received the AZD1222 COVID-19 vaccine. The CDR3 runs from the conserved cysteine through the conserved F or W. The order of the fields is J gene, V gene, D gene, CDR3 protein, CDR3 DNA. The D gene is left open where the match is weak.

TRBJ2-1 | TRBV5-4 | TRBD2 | CASRGLAGGDEQFF | TGTGCCAGCCGCGGCCTAGCGGGGGGGGATGAGCAGTTCTTC
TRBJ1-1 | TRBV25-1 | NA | CASSLGVTEAFF | TGTGCCAGCTCTCTAGGAGTTACTGAAGCTTTCTTT
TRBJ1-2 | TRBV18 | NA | CASSPPAGIGGYTF | TGTGCCAGCTCACCACCGGCGGGGATTGGCGGCTACACCTTC
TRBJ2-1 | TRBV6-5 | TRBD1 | CASSLIGGLTHNEQFF | TGTGCCAGCAGTTTAATAGGGGGCCTTACCCACAATGAGCAGTTCTTC
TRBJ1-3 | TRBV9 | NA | CASSAPDRGNTIYF | TGTGCCAGCAGCGCCCCAGACAGGGGAAACACCATATATTTT
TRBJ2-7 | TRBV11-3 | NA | CASSPNSYEQYF | TGTGCCAGCAGCCCTAACAGCTACGAGCAGTACTTC
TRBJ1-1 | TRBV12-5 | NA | CASGLKGNTEAFF | TGTGCTAGTGGTCTTAAGGGTAACACTGAAGCTTTCTTT
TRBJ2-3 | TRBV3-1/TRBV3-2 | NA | CASSQSNTDTQYF | TGTGCCAGCAGCCAAAGTAACACAGATACGCAGTATTTT
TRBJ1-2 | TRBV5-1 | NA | CASSLVATSGYTF | TGCGCCAGCAGCTTGGTAGCGACTAGTGGCTACACCTTC
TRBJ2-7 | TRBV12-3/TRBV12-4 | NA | CASSLGRFEQYF | TGTGCCAGCAGCCTCGGGAGATTCGAGCAGTACTTC